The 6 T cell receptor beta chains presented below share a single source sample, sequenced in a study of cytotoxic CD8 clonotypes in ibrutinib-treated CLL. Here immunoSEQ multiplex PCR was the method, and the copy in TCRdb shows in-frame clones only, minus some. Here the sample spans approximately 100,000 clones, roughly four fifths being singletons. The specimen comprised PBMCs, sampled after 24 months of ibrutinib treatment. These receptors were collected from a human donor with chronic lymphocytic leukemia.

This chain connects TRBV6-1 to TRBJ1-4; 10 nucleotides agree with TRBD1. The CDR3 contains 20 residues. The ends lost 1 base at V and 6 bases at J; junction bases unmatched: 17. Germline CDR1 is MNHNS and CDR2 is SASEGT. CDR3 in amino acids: CASSEVDPTGGPPVYEKLFF. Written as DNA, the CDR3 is TGTGCCAGCAGTGAAGTTGACCCGACAGGGGGCCCGCCAGTATATGAAAAACTGTTTTTT.

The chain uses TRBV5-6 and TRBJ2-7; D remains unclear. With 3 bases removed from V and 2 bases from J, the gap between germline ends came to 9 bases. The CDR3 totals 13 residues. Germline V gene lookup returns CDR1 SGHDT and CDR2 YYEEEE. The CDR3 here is CASSSDLAYEQYF. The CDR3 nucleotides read TGTGCCAGCAGCTCAGACTTAGCCTACGAGCAGTACTTC.

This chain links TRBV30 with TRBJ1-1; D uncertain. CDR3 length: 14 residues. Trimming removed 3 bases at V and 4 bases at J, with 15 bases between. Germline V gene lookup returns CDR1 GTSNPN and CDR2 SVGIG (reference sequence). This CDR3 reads CAWSVKQVSTEAFF. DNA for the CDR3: TGTGCCTGGAGCGTTAAGCAGGTGTCCACTGAAGCTTTCTTT.

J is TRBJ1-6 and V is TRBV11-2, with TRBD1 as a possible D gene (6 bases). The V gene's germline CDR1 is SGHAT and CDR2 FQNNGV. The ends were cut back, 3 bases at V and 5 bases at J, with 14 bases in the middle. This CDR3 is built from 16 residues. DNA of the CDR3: TGTGCCAGCAGCTTTCGGGGGGCTTTGGATAATTCACCCCTCCACTTT. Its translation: CASSFRGALDNSPLHF.

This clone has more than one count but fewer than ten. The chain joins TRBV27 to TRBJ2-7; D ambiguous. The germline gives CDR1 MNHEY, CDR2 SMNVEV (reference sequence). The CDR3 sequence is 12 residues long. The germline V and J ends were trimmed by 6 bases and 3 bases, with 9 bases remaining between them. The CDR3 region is CASRGAHYEQYF. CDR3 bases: TGTGCCAGCAGGGGTGCTCACTACGAGCAGTACTTC.

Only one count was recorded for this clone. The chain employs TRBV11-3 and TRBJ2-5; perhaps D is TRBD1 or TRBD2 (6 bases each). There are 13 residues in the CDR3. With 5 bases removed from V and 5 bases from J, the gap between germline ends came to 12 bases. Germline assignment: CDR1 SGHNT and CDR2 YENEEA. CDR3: CASSGGQGETQYF. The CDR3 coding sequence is TGTGCCAGCAGCGGAGGGCAGGGGGAGACCCAGTACTTC.